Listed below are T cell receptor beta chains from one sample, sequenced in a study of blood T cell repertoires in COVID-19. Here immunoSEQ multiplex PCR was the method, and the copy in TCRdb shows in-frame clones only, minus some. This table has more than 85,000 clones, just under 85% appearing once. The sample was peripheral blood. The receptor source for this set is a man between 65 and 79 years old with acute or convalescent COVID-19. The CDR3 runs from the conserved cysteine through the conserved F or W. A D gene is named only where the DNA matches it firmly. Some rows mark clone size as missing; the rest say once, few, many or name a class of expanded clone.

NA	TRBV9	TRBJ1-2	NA	CASSVVGEDYGYTF	TGTGCCAGCAGCGTAGTTGGAGAAGACTATGGCTACACCTTC
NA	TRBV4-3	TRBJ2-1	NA	CASSQDIPGSSYNEQFF	TGCGCCAGCAGCCAAGATATTCCCGGTAGCTCCTACAATGAGCAGTTCTTC
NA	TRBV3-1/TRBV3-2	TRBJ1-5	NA	CASSQGLNEGNQPQHF	TGTGCCAGCAGCCAAGGGTTGAACGAGGGCAATCAGCCCCAGCATTTT
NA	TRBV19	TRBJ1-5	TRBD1	CASSITGQGRNQPQHF	TGTGCCAGTAGTATAACCGGACAGGGAAGGAATCAGCCCCAGCATTTT
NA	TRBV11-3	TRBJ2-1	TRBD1	CASSPRPGTGGNEQFF	TGTGCCAGCAGCCCACGTCCCGGGACAGGGGGAAATGAGCAGTTCTTC
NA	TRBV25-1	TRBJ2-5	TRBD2	CASSELGGLALETQYF	TGTGCCAGCAGTGAATTGGGGGGACTAGCCCTAGAGACCCAGTACTTC
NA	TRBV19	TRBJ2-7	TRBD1	CASSDRGLIYEQYF	TGTGCCAGTAGCGACAGGGGGCTCATCTACGAGCAGTACTTC
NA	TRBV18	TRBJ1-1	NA	CASSPQKIRGGNTEAFF	TGTGCCAGCTCACCACAGAAAATCCGGGGAGGGAACACTGAAGCTTTCTTT
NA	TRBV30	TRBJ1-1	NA	CAWSVGHDTEAFF	TGTGCCTGGAGTGTTGGACATGACACTGAAGCTTTCTTT
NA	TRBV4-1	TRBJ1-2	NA	CASSQGLPGHRKYGYTF	TGCGCCAGCAGCCAAGGATTACCGGGACACCGAAAATATGGCTACACCTTC
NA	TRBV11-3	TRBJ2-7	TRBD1	CASSFAGTGTYEQYF	TGTGCCAGCAGCTTCGCCGGGACAGGGACCTACGAGCAGTACTTC
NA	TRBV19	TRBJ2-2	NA	CATDRDWGGELFF	TGTGCCACTGACCGGGACTGGGGCGGGGAGCTGTTTTTT
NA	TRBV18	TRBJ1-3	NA	CASSFGLPNSGNTIYF	TGTGCCAGCTCATTTGGACTGCCCAACTCTGGAAACACCATATATTTT
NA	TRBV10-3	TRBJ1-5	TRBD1	CAISEGDSSNQPQHF	TGTGCCATCAGTGAAGGGGACAGTAGCAATCAGCCCCAGCATTTT
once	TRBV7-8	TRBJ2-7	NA	CASSLAGGASYEQYF	TGTGCCAGCAGCTTAGCCGGCGGGGCCTCCTACGAGCAGTACTTC
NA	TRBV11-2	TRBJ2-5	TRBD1	CASSRTGMQETQYF	TGTGCCAGCAGCCGGACAGGAATGCAAGAGACCCAGTACTTC
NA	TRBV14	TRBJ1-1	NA	CASIPRQSMNTEAFF	TGTGCCAGCATTCCCCGACAGTCCATGAACACTGAAGCTTTCTTT
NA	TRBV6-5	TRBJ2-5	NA	CASSRTRGWETQYF	TGTGCCAGCAGTAGAACACGGGGGTGGGAGACCCAGTACTTC
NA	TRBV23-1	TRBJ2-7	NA	CASSQSSGMEQYF	TGCGCCAGCAGTCAATCATCAGGGATGGAGCAGTACTTC
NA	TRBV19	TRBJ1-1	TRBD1	CASSMRQGGYTEAFF	TGTGCCAGTAGTATGAGACAGGGGGGTTACACTGAAGCTTTCTTT
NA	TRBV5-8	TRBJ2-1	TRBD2	CASSAALTSGSVSEQFF	TGTGCCAGCAGCGCGGCCCTCACTAGCGGGAGTGTTAGTGAGCAGTTCTTC
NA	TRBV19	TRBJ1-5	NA	CASSPDSLSNQPQHF	TGTGCCAGTAGCCCTGACAGTCTATCCAATCAGCCCCAGCATTTT
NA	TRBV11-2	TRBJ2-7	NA	CASSWDTAYEQYF	TGTGCCAGCAGCTGGGACACTGCCTACGAGCAGTACTTC
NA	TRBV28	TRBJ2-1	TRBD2	CASSLLAGGNEQFF	TGTGCCAGCAGCCTCCTAGCGGGAGGCAATGAGCAGTTCTTC
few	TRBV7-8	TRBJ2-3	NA	CASSFSRRRDTQYF	TGTGCCAGCAGCTTTTCTCGGAGGAGGGATACGCAGTATTTT
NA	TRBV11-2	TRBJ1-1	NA	CASSLVGQATEAFF	TGTGCCAGCAGCTTAGTGGGGCAGGCAACCGAGGCTTTCTTT
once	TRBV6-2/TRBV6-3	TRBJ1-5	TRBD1	CASSPSGQGLWQPQHF	TGTGCCAGCAGCCCATCAGGACAGGGCCTATGGCAGCCCCAGCATTTT
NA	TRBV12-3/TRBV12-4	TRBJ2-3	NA	CASSSEIDTQYF	TGTGCCAGCAGTTCAGAAATAGATACGCAGTATTTT
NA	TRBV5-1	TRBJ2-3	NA	CASSLRDTQYF	TGCGCCAGCAGCCTCAGGGATACGCAGTATTTT
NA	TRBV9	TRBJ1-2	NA	CASSVNSGSSDGYTF	TGTGCCAGCAGCGTGAACAGCGGGAGTTCAGATGGCTACACCTTC
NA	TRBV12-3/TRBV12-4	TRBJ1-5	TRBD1	CASATGGVQPQHF	TGTGCCAGCGCGACAGGGGGCGTTCAGCCCCAGCATTTT
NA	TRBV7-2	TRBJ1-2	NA	CASSLGQGSSWIYGYTF	TGTGCCAGCAGCTTAGGTCAGGGTAGTTCTTGGATCTATGGCTACACCTTC
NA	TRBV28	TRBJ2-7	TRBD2	CASSLAGGRPSYEQYF	TGTGCCAGCAGTTTAGCTGGCGGGAGGCCCTCCTACGAGCAGTACTTC